The rows below give T cell receptor beta chains drawn from one sample of a study of blood T cell repertoires in COVID-19. Libraries were prepared by immunoSEQ multiplex PCR; TCRdb keeps only in-frame clonotypes and omits some of them. The data contain a few hundred thousand clones, approximately 86% of them seen just once; the ten biggest clones take up more than 2.5%. Sequencing was performed on peripheral blood. Receptors originate from a man aged 60 to 75 with acute or convalescent COVID-19. The CDR3 runs from the conserved cysteine through the conserved F or W. The D gene is left open where the match is weak. The listing skips clone size in some rows; elsewhere it reads once, few, many or a size class.

abundance	j_gene	v_gene	d_gene	CDR3aa	CDR3nt
.	TRBJ2-1	TRBV3-1/TRBV3-2	TRBD1	CASNLRGQGLNEQFF	TGTGCCAGCAACCTACGGGGACAGGGGTTGAATGAGCAGTTCTTC
.	TRBJ1-1	TRBV2	.	CATRGRSNTEAFF	TGTGCCACTCGTGGCAGATCGAACACTGAAGCTTTCTTT
.	TRBJ1-6	TRBV27	TRBD1	CASSSRDRAYNSPLHF	TGTGCCAGCAGTTCTCGGGACAGGGCTTATAATTCACCCCTCCACTTT
.	TRBJ2-1	TRBV11-2	.	CASSPITGPANNEQFF	TGTGCCAGCAGCCCTATTACAGGGCCGGCCAACAATGAGCAGTTCTTC
.	TRBJ2-5	TRBV27	.	CASRPGAHQETQYF	TGTGCCAGCAGACCAGGGGCCCACCAAGAGACCCAGTACTTC
.	TRBJ1-4	TRBV5-1	TRBD1	CASSLASLGQGSPNEKLFF	TGCGCCAGCAGCTTGGCTTCATTGGGACAGGGATCACCTAATGAAAAACTGTTTTTT
.	TRBJ1-2	TRBV19	.	CASTYRANYGYTF	TGTGCCAGTACCTACAGAGCTAACTATGGCTACACCTTC
.	TRBJ2-5	TRBV15	.	CATSRVSRGGQETQYF	TGTGCCACCAGCAGAGTGTCCCGAGGAGGGCAAGAGACCCAGTACTTC
.	TRBJ1-1	TRBV4-1	TRBD1	CASSQDYRTGGGKTEAFF	TGCGCCAGCAGCCAAGATTATAGGACAGGGGGCGGGAAGACTGAAGCTTTCTTT
.	TRBJ1-2	TRBV11-2	.	CASNVIPGNYGYTF	TGTGCCAGCAACGTCATCCCAGGGAACTATGGCTACACCTTC
.	TRBJ2-7	TRBV21-1	.	CASSKRDSAYEQYF	TGTGCCAGCAGCAAGAGGGACAGCGCCTACGAGCAGTACTTC
.	TRBJ2-3	TRBV28	TRBD2	CASSRGGALTDTQYF	TGTGCCAGCAGTCGCGGGGGGGCCTTGACAGATACGCAGTATTTT
.	TRBJ1-6	TRBV28	TRBD1	CASSYPDRNSPLHF	TGTGCCAGCAGTTACCCGGACAGGAATTCACCCCTCCACTTT
once	TRBJ1-2	TRBV7-9	.	CASSTQIYGYTF	TGTGCCAGCAGCACACAGATCTATGGCTACACCTTC
.	TRBJ2-3	TRBV9	.	CASSLYADTQYF	TGTGCCAGCAGCCTCTACGCGGATACGCAGTATTTT
.	TRBJ1-4	TRBV5-6	.	CASSIQDNEEKLFF	TGTGCCAGCAGCATACAGGACAACGAGGAAAAACTGTTTTTT
.	TRBJ1-1	TRBV18	.	CASSPTDSNTEAFF	TGTGCCAGCTCACCTACGGACTCGAACACTGAAGCTTTCTTT
.	TRBJ2-5	TRBV4-1	.	CASSQDFLEKETQYF	TGCGCCAGCAGCCAAGATTTCTTGGAGAAAGAGACCCAGTACTTC
once	TRBJ1-5	TRBV9	.	CASSDVVLNRANQPQHF	TGTGCCAGCAGCGACGTGGTTTTGAACAGGGCTAATCAGCCCCAGCATTTT
.	TRBJ1-2	TRBV28	.	CASSSDYGYTF	TGTGCCAGCAGTTCTGACTATGGCTACACCTTC
.	TRBJ1-4	TRBV6-2/TRBV6-3	.	CASSYEGRTNEKLFF	TGTGCCAGCAGTTACGAGGGGAGGACTAATGAAAAACTGTTTTTT
few	TRBJ1-6	TRBV19	.	CASSIDTGNSPLHF	TGTGCCAGTAGTATAGATACAGGGAATTCACCCCTCCACTTT
.	TRBJ1-1	TRBV5-4	TRBD1	CASNPAGTGFMNTEAFF	TGTGCCAGCAACCCGGCCGGGACAGGGTTTATGAACACTGAAGCTTTCTTT
few	TRBJ1-2	TRBV12-3/TRBV12-4	.	CASSIRQYGYTF	TGTGCCAGCAGTATACGACAGTATGGCTACACCTTC